These 20 T cell receptor beta chains were all obtained from the same sample, sequenced in a study of blood T cells in healthy people across ages. A second PCR of 7 to 11 cycles used a sample-barcoded 5' primer and a J-beta primer mix. TCRdb reprocessed the 5' RACE reads with MiXCR, giving one entry per CDR3 protein. Among 950,000 to 1,200,000 distinct CDR3 sequences listed, less than 45% were seen once. Input material: blood. The receptors were sampled from a man between 18 and 29 years old in good health.

The J gene is TRBJ2-7, the V gene TRBV4-3, with D perhaps matching TRBD2 (6 bases). Germline V lookup: CDR1 LGHNA, CDR2 YSLEER. The CDR3 covers 15 residues. The germline V and J ends were trimmed by 1 base and 3 bases, with 13 bases remaining between them. CDR3 coding DNA: TGCGCCAGCAGCCAAGCTTGGCTCGGGGGCTACGAGCAGTACTTC. Protein product: CASSQAWLGGYEQYF.

The genes are TRBV5-1 and TRBJ1-5; D is undetermined. V lost 4 bases and J lost 3, with 17 bases in between. Germline assignment: CDR1 SGHRS and CDR2 YFSETQ. This CDR3 contains 16 residues. The CDR3 DNA follows: TGCGCCAGCAGCCCCGTCCCAGCCCGCTTCAATCAGCCCCAGCATTTT. Residues: CASSPVPARFNQPQHF.

The rearrangement uses TRBV12-3 or TRBV12-4 and TRBJ2-7; perhaps TRBD2 as D (5 bases). This CDR3 spans 14 amino acids. The V end was cut by 5 bases, the J end by 10 bases, with 21 bases between. The CDR3, as DNA: TGTGCCAGCAGTCCCCGGGATCGGGGAGAGATCCAGTACTTC. It yields the protein CASSPRDRGEIQYF.

The rearrangement uses TRBV5-1 and TRBJ1-1, with D maybe TRBD1 (5 bases). V gave up 0 bases and J gave up 8 bases, with 14 bases separating them. The germline gives CDR1 SGHRS, CDR2 YFSETQ. CDR3 length equals 14 residues. In nucleotides, the CDR3 is TGCGCCAGCAGCTTGGTTGGGGGAGACGCCGAAGCTTTCTTT. This translates into CASSLVGGDAEAFF.

The rearrangement links TRBV5-1 to TRBJ2-3; TRBD2 matches at 12 bases. Germline V CDR1 and CDR2: SGHRS, YFSETQ. After removal of 1 base from V and 5 bases from J, the junction contained 2 bases not matched to a gene. The CDR3 loop spans 15 amino acids. CDR3: CASSLSTSGGDTQYF. The CDR3 nucleotides read TGCGCCAGCAGCTTGTCGACTAGCGGGGGAGATACGCAGTATTTT.

This clonotype was seen a handful of times. This chain links TRBV5-1 with TRBJ2-3; D is possibly TRBD2 (5 bases). CDR3 length: 15 amino acids. Germline V gene lookup returns CDR1 SGHRS and CDR2 YFSETQ. V was shortened by 4 bases and J by 2 bases, with 14 bases between the two germline ends. The CDR3 sequence is CASSPDWPNTDTQYF. In nucleotides, the CDR3 is TGCGCCAGCAGCCCGGACTGGCCCAACACAGATACGCAGTATTTT.

With respect to this clonotype: Possible read error: a much larger clone is one base away. The chain links TRBV10-3 to TRBJ2-1; 7 bases line up with TRBD2. Germline-derived CDR1 and CDR2 are ENHRY and SYGVKD. CDR3 length: 13 residues. V lost 2 bases, J lost 13 bases, and 8 bases stayed unmatched. The CDR3 loop reads CAISEGGRETQFF. DNA of the CDR3: TGTGCCATCAGTGAGGGTGGGAGGGAGACCCAGTTCTTC.

The chain uses TRBV20-1 and TRBJ2-4; 10 positions agree with TRBD2. Germline assignment: CDR1 DFQATT and CDR2 SNEGSKA (reference sequence). CDR3 length: 16 residues. V lost 0 bases to trimming and J lost 13 bases; unmatched junction nucleotides: 15. CDR3 DNA: TGCAGTGCTAGAGATCAGCGGGGGGGCCTCTGGAGAGAGCAGTACTTC. The encoded protein is CSARDQRGGLWREQYF.

The chain uses TRBV12-5 and TRBJ1-1; 8 bases align to TRBD1. Germline V lookup: CDR1 LGHNT, CDR2 FRNRAP. The CDR3 covers 17 residues. With V trimmed by 2 bases and J by 1 base, 9 bases remained unmatched. CDR3 nucleotide sequence: TGTGCTAGTGGTTTGTGGGCAGGGGGCGCAGGGAACACTGAAGCTTTCTTT. It translates to CASGLWAGGAGNTEAFF.

V is TRBV7-2 and J is TRBJ2-3, with D possibly TRBD2 on 5 matching bases. The CDR3 sequence is 15 residues long. CDR1 and CDR2 (germline): SGHTA, FQGNSA. V was clipped by 3 bases and J by 2 bases, with 12 bases between them. The CDR3 nucleotides read TGTGCCAGCAGCTTGCACTCTAGCTCCACAGATACGCAGTATTTT. Translated, it gives CASSLHSSSTDTQYF.

This clonotype was observed a few times. The gene calls are TRBV6-5 and TRBJ1-2; 9 bases line up with TRBD1. This CDR3 is built from 15 residues. The V segment lost 2 bases and the J segment 3 bases; nucleotides outside the gene matches: 4. The germline V gene has CDR1 MNHEY and CDR2 SVGAGI. The CDR3, as DNA: TGTGCCAGCAGTTACGGAGGACAGGGGTACTATGGCTACACCTTC. Its translation is CASSYGGQGYYGYTF.

In its sample, this clonotype was seen a few times. The V gene is TRBV29-1, the J gene TRBJ1-2; D uncertain. Germline CDR1 SQVTM, CDR2 ANQGSEA. This CDR3 has 13 residues. V was trimmed by 6 bases and J by 0 bases, leaving 11 bases between them. The CDR3: CSVSRPTNYGYTF. The CDR3 DNA reads as TGCAGCGTGAGTAGGCCAACTAACTATGGCTACACCTTC.

The V and J genes are TRBV6-2 or TRBV6-3 and TRBJ2-7; D remains ambiguous. Germline lookup yields CDR1 MNHEY and CDR2 SVGEGT. This CDR3 spans 14 amino acids. Trimming removed 6 bases at V and 2 bases at J, with 14 bases between. The CDR3 DNA sequence: TGTGCCAGCAGACAGACGGCGAGGACCTACGAGCAGTACTTC. Protein product: CASRQTARTYEQYF.

The sample holds a few counts of this clonotype. The chain uses TRBV18 and TRBJ1-6; D not resolved. The germline CDR1 and CDR2 sequences are KGHSH and LQKENI. The CDR3 covers 16 residues. The germline V and J ends were trimmed by 3 bases and 7 bases, with 16 bases remaining between them. CDR3 nucleotides: TGTGCCAGCTCACCGGTGAAAGGCGGCATCAATTCACCCCTCCACTTT. Protein: CASSPVKGGINSPLHF.

This clonotype has a handful of counts. The chain links TRBV4-3 to TRBJ2-1; no definite D call. This CDR3 contains 16 residues. Per germline, CDR1 LGHNA and CDR2 YSLEER. V gave up 1 base and J gave up 2 bases, with 12 bases separating them. The chain's CDR3 is CASSQGQSWAYNEQFF. In DNA, the CDR3 is TGCGCCAGCAGCCAAGGACAATCGTGGGCCTACAATGAGCAGTTCTTC.

This clonotype showed up just a few times. The rearrangement uses TRBV7-2 and TRBJ1-1, with D maybe TRBD1 (5 bases). Germline V gene sequence: CDR1 SGHTA, CDR2 FQGNSA. V was shortened by 5 bases and J by 5 bases, with 21 bases between the two germline ends. There are 16 residues in the CDR3. CDR3 nucleotide sequence: TGTGCCAGCAGCCCGTTAGGGACCAGCCTGGGGACTGAAGCTTTCTTT. This translates into CASSPLGTSLGTEAFF.

The chain carries TRBV7-3 and TRBJ1-2; D uncertain. Deletions cut 2 bases from V and 3 bases from J, with 16 bases between. The CDR3 length is 16 residues. The V gene's germline CDR1 is SGHTA and CDR2 FQGTGA. The CDR3 is CASSLEYSRSYYGYTF. CDR3 coding DNA: TGTGCCAGCAGCTTAGAGTATAGCAGGAGCTACTATGGCTACACCTTC.

This clonotype has just a few counts. CDR3 sequence reads: CASSRAGRIYNEQFF. CDR3 nucleotides: TGTGCCAGCAGTAGAGCAGGGAGGATCTACAATGAGCAGTTCTTC. The genes are TRBV6-2 or TRBV6-3 and TRBJ2-1; possible D gene TRBD2, 6 bases. This CDR3 has 15 amino acids. Germline values: CDR1 MNHEY, CDR2 SVGEGT. The V and J ends lost 5 bases and 3 bases respectively, with 14 bases between them.

J is TRBJ1-4 and V is TRBV6-6, with D hard to call. The CDR3 consists of 16 residues. CDR1 and CDR2 (germline): MNHNY, SVGAGI (reference sequence). Trimming pared 6 bases from V and 0 bases from J, leaving 14 bases between. The CDR3 loop reads CASSLPDVATNEKLFF. DNA for the CDR3: TGTGCCAGCAGCCTACCCGACGTTGCAACTAATGAAAAACTGTTTTTT.

The chain is built from TRBV27 and TRBJ1-2, with D perhaps matching TRBD1 (6 bases). Trimming removed 4 bases at V and 3 bases at J, with 15 bases between. The germline V gene has CDR1 MNHEY and CDR2 SMNVEV (reference sequence). The CDR3 is 15 amino acids. The CDR3 is CASSSGDRLYYGYTF. The CDR3 bases are TGTGCCAGCAGTTCAGGTGACAGGCTCTACTATGGCTACACCTTC.